This entry describes one T cell receptor beta chain. The sample belongs to a study of T cells after somatic rescue of genetic block. Only in-frame clones appear in the TCRdb table, and some are missing; sequencing was by immunoSEQ multiplex PCR. The data contain tens of thousands of clones, 75% to 90% of them singletons. Per germline, CDR1 SGHDN and CDR2 FVKESK. The J segment lost 0 bases and the V segment lost 3 bases, leaving 2 bases of the junction unmatched. The CDR3 runs to 15 residues. V and J are TRBV14 and TRBJ2-3; 8 bases fit TRBD2. The sequence derives from a woman under 30. Sequences were obtained from peripheral blood mononuclear cells (PBMCs). The CDR3 DNA is TGTGCCAGCAGCCAGTCTAGCGGGAGCACAGATACGCAGTATTTT. It specifies CASSQSSGSTDTQYF.